This T cell receptor (beta chain) comes out of a study of blood T cell repertoires in COVID-19. Study-wide context: The United States, Italy and Spain supplied acute and convalescent COVID-19 samples. The cDNA or gDNA used as material had been derived from T cells, B-cell-depleted T cells, or PBMCs.

The CDR3 extends over 14 amino acids. The trim removed 7 bases at V and 1 base at J, leaving 5 bases unmatched. CDR1 LNHDA and CDR2 SQIVND come from the germline V gene (reference sequence). In the original processing: For nucleated cells, counts were estimated from reference gene primer amplification. Some clones are missing from TCRdb's copy, which holds only in-frame ones; the method was immunoSEQ multiplex PCR. V, J and clone size derive from that table, while D and trimming were established from the DNA sequence. This table has roughly 53,000 clones, 89% appearing once. The rearrangement links TRBV19 to TRBJ1-1, with 8 positions matching TRBD1. The sample was peripheral blood. This TCR came from a man between 60 and 75 years old with acute or convalescent COVID-19. CDR3 sequence: CASIRQGPNTEAFF. Written as DNA, the CDR3 is TGTGCCAGTATCAGACAGGGGCCGAACACTGAAGCTTTCTTT.